This T cell receptor beta chain was documented in a study of blood T cell repertoires in COVID-19. This CDR3 is 15 amino acids long. CDR1 is SGHNT, CDR2 YYREEE, per germline (reference sequence). V was pared by 4 bases and J by 4 bases, with 6 bases of the junction left unmatched. The repertoire was sequenced with immunoSEQ multiplex PCR; TCRdb's copy has only in-frame clones and lacks some. Here the sample spans more than 200,000 clones, about 85% being singletons. The receptor was derived from a man aged 30 to 45 who had recovered from COVID-19. The rearrangement links TRBV5-4 to TRBJ1-3; 9 bases match TRBD1. Sequencing was performed on PBMCs or T cells enriched from blood (not recorded which). In nucleotides, the CDR3 is TGTGCCAGCAGCCAACAGGGGGCGCGAGGAAACACCATATATTTT. Translated: CASSQQGARGNTIYF. The full variable domain, its missing parts supplied by reference TRBV5-4 and TRBJ1-3, is ETGVTQSPTHLIKTRGQQVTLRCSSQSGHNTVSWYQQALGQGPQFIFQYYREEENGRGNFPPRFSGLQFPNYSSELNVNALELDDSALYLCASSQQGARGNTIYFGEGSWLTVV.